This T cell receptor beta chain was captured by sequencing in a study of blood T cell repertoires in COVID-19. On the study more broadly: COVID-19 samples from acute and convalescent phases originated in the United States, Italy and Spain. In each case, the material was cDNA or gDNA derived from T cells, B-cell-depleted T cells, or PBMCs.

This clone was observed once. The CDR3 runs 15 residues. Germline lookup yields CDR1 MDHEN and CDR2 SYDVKM. V was clipped by 10 bases and J by 4 bases; unmatched bases: 12. Authors' methods: Nucleated cell counts were estimated from reference gene primer amplification. Only in-frame clones appear in the TCRdb table, and some are missing; sequencing was by immunoSEQ multiplex PCR. The DNA gave D and trimming, while V, J and clone size come from that table. The sample lists about 200,000 clones, roughly 86% occurring once. V and J are TRBV28 and TRBJ1-4; 7 positions match TRBD1. The clonotype was recovered from a man in his sixties with acute or convalescent COVID-19. Sequencing was done on a sample of peripheral blood. As DNA, the CDR3 is TGTGCCACCCTCCCGGCCGGGACAGTTAATGAAAAACTGTTTTTT. Amino acid sequence: CATLPAGTVNEKLFF. The full variable domain, completed using reference TRBV28 and TRBJ1-4, is DVKVTQSSRYLVKRTGEKVFLECVQDMDHENMFWYRQDPGLGLRLIYFSYDVKMKEKGDIPEGYSVSREKKERFSLILESASTNQTSMYLCATLPAGTVNEKLFFGSGTQLSVL.